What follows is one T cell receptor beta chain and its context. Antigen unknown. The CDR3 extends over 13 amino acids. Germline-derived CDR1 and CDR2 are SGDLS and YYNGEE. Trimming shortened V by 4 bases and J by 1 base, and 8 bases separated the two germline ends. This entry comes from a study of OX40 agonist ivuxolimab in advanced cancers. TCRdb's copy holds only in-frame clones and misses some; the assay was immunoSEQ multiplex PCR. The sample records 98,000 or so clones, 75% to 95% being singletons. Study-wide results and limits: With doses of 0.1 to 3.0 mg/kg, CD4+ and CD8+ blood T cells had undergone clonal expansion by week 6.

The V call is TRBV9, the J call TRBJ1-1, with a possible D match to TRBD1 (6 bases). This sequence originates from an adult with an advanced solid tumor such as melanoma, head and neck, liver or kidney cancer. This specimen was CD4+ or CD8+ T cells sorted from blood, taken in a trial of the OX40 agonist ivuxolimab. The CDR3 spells CASSIQGNTEAFF. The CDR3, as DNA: TGTGCCAGCAGCATACAGGGGAACACTGAAGCTTTCTTT.